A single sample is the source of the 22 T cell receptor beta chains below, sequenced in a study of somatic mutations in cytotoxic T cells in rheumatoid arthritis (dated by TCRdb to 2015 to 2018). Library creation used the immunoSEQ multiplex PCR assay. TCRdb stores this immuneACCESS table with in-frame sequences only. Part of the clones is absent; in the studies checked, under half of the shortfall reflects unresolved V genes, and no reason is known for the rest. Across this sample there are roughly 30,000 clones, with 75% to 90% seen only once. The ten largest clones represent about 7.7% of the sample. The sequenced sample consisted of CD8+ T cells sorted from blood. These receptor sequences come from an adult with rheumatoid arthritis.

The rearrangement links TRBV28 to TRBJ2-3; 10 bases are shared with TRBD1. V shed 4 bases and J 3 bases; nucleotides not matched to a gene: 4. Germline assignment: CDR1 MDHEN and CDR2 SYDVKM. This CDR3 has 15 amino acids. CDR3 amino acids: CASSSPDRGTDTQYF. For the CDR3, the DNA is TGTGCCAGCAGTTCCCCGGACAGGGGGACAGATACGCAGTATTTT.

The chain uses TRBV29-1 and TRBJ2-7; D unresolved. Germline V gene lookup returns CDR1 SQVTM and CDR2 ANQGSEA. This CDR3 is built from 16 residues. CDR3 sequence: CGQAFRKRPSSYEQYF. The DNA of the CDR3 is TGCGGCCAAGCGTTTAGAAAGCGTCCGAGCTCCTACGAGCAGTACTTC.

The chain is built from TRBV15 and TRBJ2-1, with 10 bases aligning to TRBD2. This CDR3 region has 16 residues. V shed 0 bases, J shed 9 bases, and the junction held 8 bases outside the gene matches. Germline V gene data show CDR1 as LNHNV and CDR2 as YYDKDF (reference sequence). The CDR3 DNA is TGTGCCACCAGCAGAGATCGAGCGGGGGGGCTTACTGAGCAGTTCTTC. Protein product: CATSRDRAGGLTEQFF. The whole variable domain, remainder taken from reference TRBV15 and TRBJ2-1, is DAMVIQNPRYQVTQFGKPVTLSCSQTLNHNVMYWYQQKSSQAPKLLFHYYDKDFNNEADTPDNFQSRRPNTSFCFLDIRSPGLGDTAMYLCATSRDRAGGLTEQFFGPGTRLTVL.

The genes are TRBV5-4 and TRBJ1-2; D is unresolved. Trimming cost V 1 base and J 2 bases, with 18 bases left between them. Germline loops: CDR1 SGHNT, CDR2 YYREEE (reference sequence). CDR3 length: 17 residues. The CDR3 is CASSLSPAVGLNYGYTF. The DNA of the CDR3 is TGTGCCAGCAGCTTGTCCCCGGCGGTCGGTCTAAACTATGGCTACACCTTC.

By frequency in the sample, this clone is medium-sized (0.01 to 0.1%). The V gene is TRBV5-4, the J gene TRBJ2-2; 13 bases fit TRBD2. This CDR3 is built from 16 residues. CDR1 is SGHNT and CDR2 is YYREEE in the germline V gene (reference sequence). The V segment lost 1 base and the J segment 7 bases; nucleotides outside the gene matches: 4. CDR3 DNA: TGTGCCAGCAGCTTGACTAGCGGGGGGGCGGACGGGGAGCTGTTTTTT. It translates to CASSLTSGGADGELFF.

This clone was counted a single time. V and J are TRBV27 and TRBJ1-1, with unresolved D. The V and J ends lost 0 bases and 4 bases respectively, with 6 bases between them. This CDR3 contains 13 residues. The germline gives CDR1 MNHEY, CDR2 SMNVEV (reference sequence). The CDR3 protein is CASSLSWSTEAFF. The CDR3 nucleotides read TGTGCCAGCAGTTTATCCTGGTCCACTGAAGCTTTCTTT.

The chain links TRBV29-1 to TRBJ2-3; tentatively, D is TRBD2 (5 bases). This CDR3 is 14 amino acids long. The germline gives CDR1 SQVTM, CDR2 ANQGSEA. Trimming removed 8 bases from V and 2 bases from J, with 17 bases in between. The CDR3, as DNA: TGCAGCTTTTGGAGCGGCACTCTCACAGATACGCAGTATTTT. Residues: CSFWSGTLTDTQYF.

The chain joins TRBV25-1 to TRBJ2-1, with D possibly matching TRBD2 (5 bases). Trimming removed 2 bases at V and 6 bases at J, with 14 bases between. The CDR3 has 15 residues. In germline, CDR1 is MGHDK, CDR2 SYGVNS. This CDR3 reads CASSEKRRRPNEQFF. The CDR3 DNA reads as TGTGCCAGCAGTGAAAAGAGGCGGAGGCCCAATGAGCAGTTCTTC.

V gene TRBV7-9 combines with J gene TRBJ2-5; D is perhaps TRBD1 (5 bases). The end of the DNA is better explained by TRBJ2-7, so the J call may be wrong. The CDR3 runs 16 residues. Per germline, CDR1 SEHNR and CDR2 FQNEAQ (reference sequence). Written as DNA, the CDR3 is TGTGCCAGCAGTCAGCGATGGGGCAGTAATACCTACGAGCAGTACTTC. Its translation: CASSQRWGSNTYEQYF.

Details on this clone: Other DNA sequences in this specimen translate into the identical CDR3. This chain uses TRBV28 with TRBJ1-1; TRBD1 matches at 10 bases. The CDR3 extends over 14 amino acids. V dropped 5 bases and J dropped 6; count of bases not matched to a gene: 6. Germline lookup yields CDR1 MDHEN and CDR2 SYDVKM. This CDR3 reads CASSGDRGSAEAFF. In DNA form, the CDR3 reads TGTGCCAGCAGTGGGGACAGGGGCAGCGCTGAAGCTTTCTTT.

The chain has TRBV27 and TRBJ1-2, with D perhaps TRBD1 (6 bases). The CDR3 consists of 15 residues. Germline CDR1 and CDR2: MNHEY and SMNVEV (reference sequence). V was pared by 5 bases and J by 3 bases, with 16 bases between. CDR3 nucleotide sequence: TGTGCCAGCAGTCCAGGCACGGGGGCTCACTATGGCTACACCTTC. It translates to CASSPGTGAHYGYTF.

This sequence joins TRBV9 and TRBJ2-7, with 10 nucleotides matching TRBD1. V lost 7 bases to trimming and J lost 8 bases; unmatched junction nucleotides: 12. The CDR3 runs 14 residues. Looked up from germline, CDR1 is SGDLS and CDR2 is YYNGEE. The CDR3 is CASSSRDRGEKQYF. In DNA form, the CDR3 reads TGTGCCAGCTCCTCTAGGGACAGGGGAGAGAAGCAGTACTTC.

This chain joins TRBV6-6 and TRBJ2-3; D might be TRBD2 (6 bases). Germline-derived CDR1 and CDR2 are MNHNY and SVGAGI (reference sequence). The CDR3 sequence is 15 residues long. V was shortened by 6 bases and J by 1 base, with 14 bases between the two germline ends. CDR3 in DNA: TGTGCCAGCAGGGCGCGGGACCGGGGCACAGATACGCAGTATTTT. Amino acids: CASRARDRGTDTQYF.

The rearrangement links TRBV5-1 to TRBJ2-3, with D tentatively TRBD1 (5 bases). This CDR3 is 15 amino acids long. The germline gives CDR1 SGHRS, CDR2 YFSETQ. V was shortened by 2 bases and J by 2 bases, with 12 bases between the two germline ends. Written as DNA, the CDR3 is TGCGCCAGCAGCTTCGTCGAAGGGGACACAGATACGCAGTATTTT. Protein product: CASSFVEGDTDTQYF.

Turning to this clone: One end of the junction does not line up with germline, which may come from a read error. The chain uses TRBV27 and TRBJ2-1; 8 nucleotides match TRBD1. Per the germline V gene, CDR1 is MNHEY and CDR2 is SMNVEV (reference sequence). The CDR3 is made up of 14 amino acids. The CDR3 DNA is TGTGCCAGCAGTCCAGGGGGCGCCTACTATGAGCAGTTCTTC. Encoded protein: CASSPGGAYYEQFF.

This CDR3 reads CASSPRTAGTYEQYF. CDR3 sequence (DNA): TGCGCCAGCAGTCCCCGCACCGCTGGTACCTACGAGCAGTACTTC. This rearrangement joins TRBV4-1 to TRBJ2-7, with no clear D. The CDR3 sequence is 15 residues long. V was shortened by 6 bases and J by 2 bases, with 17 bases between the two germline ends. The V gene's germline CDR1 is MGHRA and CDR2 YSYEKL.

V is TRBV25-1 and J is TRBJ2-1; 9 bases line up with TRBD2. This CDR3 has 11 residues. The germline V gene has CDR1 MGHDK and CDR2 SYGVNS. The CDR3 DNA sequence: TGTGCTGCGGGAGGGGCACATGAGCAGTTCTTC. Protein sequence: CAAGGAHEQFF.

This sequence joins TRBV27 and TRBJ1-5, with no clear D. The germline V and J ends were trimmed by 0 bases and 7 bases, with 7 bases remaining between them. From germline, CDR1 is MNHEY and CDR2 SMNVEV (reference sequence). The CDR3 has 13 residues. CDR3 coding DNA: TGTGCCAGCAGTTTATCCCTGACGCAGCCCCAGCATTTT. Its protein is CASSLSLTQPQHF.

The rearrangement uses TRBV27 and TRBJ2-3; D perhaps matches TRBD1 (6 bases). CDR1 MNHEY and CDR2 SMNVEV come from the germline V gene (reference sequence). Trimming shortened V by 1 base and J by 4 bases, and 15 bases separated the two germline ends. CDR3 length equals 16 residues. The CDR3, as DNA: TGTGCCAGCAGTTTATTGAGACAGGCTAATGCAGATACGCAGTATTTT. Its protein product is CASSLLRQANADTQYF.

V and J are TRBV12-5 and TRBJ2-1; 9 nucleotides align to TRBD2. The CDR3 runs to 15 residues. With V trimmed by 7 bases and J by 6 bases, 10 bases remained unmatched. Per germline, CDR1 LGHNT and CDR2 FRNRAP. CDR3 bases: TGTGCTAGTGAATTTCGGGCGGGGGGGAGCAATGAGCAGTTCTTC. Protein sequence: CASEFRAGGSNEQFF.

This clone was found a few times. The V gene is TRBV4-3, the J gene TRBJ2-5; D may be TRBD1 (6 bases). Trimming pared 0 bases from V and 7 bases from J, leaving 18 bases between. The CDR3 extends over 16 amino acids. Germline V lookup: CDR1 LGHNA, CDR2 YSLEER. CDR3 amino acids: CASSQDPPGQGSTQYF. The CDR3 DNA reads TGCGCCAGCAGCCAAGATCCCCCAGGCCAGGGGTCGACCCAGTACTTC.

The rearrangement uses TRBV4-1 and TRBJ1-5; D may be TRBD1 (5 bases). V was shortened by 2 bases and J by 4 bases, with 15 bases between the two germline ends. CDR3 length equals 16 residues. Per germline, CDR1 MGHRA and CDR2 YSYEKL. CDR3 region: CASSQYYRAGNQPQHF. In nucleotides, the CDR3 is TGCGCCAGCAGCCAATACTACCGGGCAGGGAATCAGCCCCAGCATTTT.